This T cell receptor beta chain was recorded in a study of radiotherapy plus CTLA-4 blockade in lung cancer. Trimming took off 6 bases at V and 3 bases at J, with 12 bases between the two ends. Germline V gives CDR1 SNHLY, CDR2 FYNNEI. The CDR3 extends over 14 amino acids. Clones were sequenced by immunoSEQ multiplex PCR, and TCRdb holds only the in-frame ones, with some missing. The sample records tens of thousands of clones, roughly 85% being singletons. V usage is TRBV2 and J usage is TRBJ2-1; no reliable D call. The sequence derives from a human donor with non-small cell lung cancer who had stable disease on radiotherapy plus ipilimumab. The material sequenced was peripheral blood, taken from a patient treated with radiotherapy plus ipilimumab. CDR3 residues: CASRAGPVYNEQFF. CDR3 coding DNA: TGTGCCAGCAGAGCTGGGCCCGTCTACAATGAGCAGTTCTTC.